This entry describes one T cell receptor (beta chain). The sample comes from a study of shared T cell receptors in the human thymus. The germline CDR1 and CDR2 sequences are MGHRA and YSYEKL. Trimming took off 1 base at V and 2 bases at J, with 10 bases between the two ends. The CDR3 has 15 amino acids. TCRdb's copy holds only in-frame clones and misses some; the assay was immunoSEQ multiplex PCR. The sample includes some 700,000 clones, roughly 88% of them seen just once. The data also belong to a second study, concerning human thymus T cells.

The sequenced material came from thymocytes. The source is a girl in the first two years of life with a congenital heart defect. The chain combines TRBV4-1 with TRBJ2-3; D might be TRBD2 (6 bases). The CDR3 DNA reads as TGCGCCAGCAGCCAAGTAGGAGGGGACACAGATACGCAGTATTTT. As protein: CASSQVGGDTDTQYF.